The 18 T cell receptor beta chains below all came from one sample that was sequenced in a study of shared clonotypes between healthy human individuals. The protocol was immunoSEQ multiplex PCR, while the TCRdb copy is restricted to in-frame clones and leaves out a portion. The sample gives over 100,000 clones, about 63% of which show up once; over 20% is in the top ten. Sequencing input: memory CD8+ T cells sorted from blood. The subset: CD45RO+ cells pooled with CCR7-negative TemRA cells. All receptors come from a woman in her thirties in good health.

This rearrangement joins TRBV28 to TRBJ1-2; 7 nucleotides match TRBD1. The CDR3 contains 15 residues. J lost 6 bases, V lost 4 bases, and 11 bases had no gene match. In germline, CDR1 is MDHEN, CDR2 SYDVKM. The CDR3 region is CASSWATGVYNGYTF. CDR3 coding DNA: TGTGCCAGCAGTTGGGCCACAGGGGTATATAATGGCTACACCTTC.

The chain recombines TRBV28 with TRBJ1-2; 8 bases are a match to TRBD1. Germline V gene lookup returns CDR1 MDHEN and CDR2 SYDVKM. V lost 4 bases, J lost 5 bases, and 6 bases stayed unmatched. The CDR3 runs 14 residues. The CDR3 DNA reads as TGTGCCAGCAGTTACCAGGGGGCAGGATATGGCTACACCTTC. Protein: CASSYQGAGYGYTF.

The chain joins TRBV2 to TRBJ1-5, with no clear D. This CDR3 contains 14 residues. The V gene's germline CDR1 is SNHLY and CDR2 FYNNEI. Trimming removed 3 bases from V and 6 bases from J, with 12 bases in between. CDR3 DNA: TGTGCCAGCAGTGAGGCCCCGACGGGTCAGCCCCAGCATTTT. Its translation is CASSEAPTGQPQHF.

This clone came up a few times. V usage is TRBV4-2 and J usage is TRBJ2-7; D is unresolved. V lost 0 bases and J lost 3, with 6 bases in between. Germline values: CDR1 LGHNA, CDR2 YNFKEQ. This CDR3 spans 13 amino acids. The CDR3 nucleotides read TGTGCCAGCAGCCAAGATCTCCTCTACGAGCAGTACTTC. It is translated as CASSQDLLYEQYF.

The chain couples TRBV19 to TRBJ2-6; weak D call: TRBD2 (5 bases). CDR1 and CDR2 from the germline V gene are LNHDA and SQIVND (reference sequence). Trimming stripped 4 bases from V and 2 bases from J, with 9 bases between. The CDR3 loop spans 15 amino acids. The CDR3 here is CASSRRGPGANVLTF. DNA of the CDR3: TGTGCCAGTAGTAGACGCGGGCCTGGGGCCAACGTCCTGACTTTC.

The chain couples TRBV28 to TRBJ1-5; no clear D gene. Trimming took 8 bases from V and 4 from J, leaving 18 bases between them. Germline values: CDR1 MDHEN, CDR2 SYDVKM. This CDR3 region has 15 residues. The CDR3 bases are TGTGCCAGCGGAACCGACCTTTGGGCGAATCAGCCCCAGCATTTT. Amino acids: CASGTDLWANQPQHF.

The chain is built from TRBV19 and TRBJ2-5, with D unclear. The CDR3 sequence is 13 residues long. The V and J ends lost 9 bases and 0 bases respectively, with 11 bases between them. Germline-derived CDR1 and CDR2 are LNHDA and SQIVND (reference sequence). This CDR3 reads CASRHSYQETQYF. As DNA, the CDR3 is TGTGCCAGCCGACACTCGTACCAAGAGACCCAGTACTTC. Variable domain in full (rest from reference TRBV19 and TRBJ2-5): DGGITQSPKYLFRKEGQNVTLSCEQNLNHDAMYWYRQDPGQGLRLIYYSQIVNDFQKGDIAEGYSVSREKKESFPLTVTSAQKNPTAFYLCASRHSYQETQYFGPGTRLLVL.

This clone was detected only once. The chain has TRBV5-4 and TRBJ2-5; weak D call: TRBD2 (6 bases). Trimming took off 7 bases at V and 1 base at J, with 11 bases between the two ends. Per germline, CDR1 SGHNT and CDR2 YYREEE (reference sequence). This CDR3 spans 13 amino acids. In nucleotides, the CDR3 is TGTGCCAGCGGTGGGGAGGCCCAAGAGACCCAGTACTTC. Residues: CASGGEAQETQYF.

In DNA, the CDR3 is TGCAGCGTTGAAGATGTGGGGGCCGAGCAGTACTTC. This translates into CSVEDVGAEQYF. J is TRBJ2-7 and V is TRBV29-1, with D tentatively TRBD1 (6 bases). V was shortened by 0 bases and J by 6 bases, with 9 bases between the two germline ends. In germline, CDR1 is SQVTM, CDR2 ANQGSEA. This CDR3 has 12 amino acids.

V and J are TRBV15 and TRBJ2-1, with 7 bases aligning to TRBD2. The germline V gene has CDR1 LNHNV and CDR2 YYDKDF (reference sequence). This CDR3 has 16 amino acids. Losses at the gene ends were 0 bases for V and 4 bases for J; bases not matched to a gene: 6. DNA for the CDR3: TGTGCCACCAGCAGAGAGGCAAGCGGGACGTACAATGAGCAGTTCTTC. Translating gives CATSREASGTYNEQFF. Using reference TRBV15 and TRBJ2-1 for the parts outside the CDR3, the full variable domain is DAMVIQNPRYQVTQFGKPVTLSCSQTLNHNVMYWYQQKSSQAPKLLFHYYDKDFNNEADTPDNFQSRRPNTSFCFLDIRSPGLGDTAMYLCATSREASGTYNEQFFGPGTRLTVL.

The DNA of the CDR3 is TGTGCCAGCAGCCAAGGGACTAGCGACCCCACAGATACGCAGTATTTT. Amino acids: CASSQGTSDPTDTQYF. The chain uses TRBV7-3 and TRBJ2-3; 10 bases align to TRBD2. Trimming removed 5 bases from V and 2 bases from J; junction bases left unmatched: 7. CDR1 and CDR2 from the germline V gene are SGHTA and FQGTGA. The CDR3 consists of 16 residues. Together with reference TRBV7-3 and TRBJ2-3, the CDR3 gives the full variable domain: GAGVSQTPSNKVTEKGKYVELRCDPISGHTALYWYRQSLGQGPEFLIYFQGTGAADDSGLPNDRFFAVRPEGSVSTLKIQRTERGDSAVYLCASSQGTSDPTDTQYFGPGTRLTVL.

The sample holds one count of this clone. This chain links TRBV28 with TRBJ1-2; D is uncertain. This CDR3 comprises 13 residues. V was clipped by 6 bases and J by 5 bases, with 13 bases between them. Germline CDR1 MDHEN, CDR2 SYDVKM. This CDR3 is CASRARGRYGYTF. In nucleotides, the CDR3 is TGTGCCAGCAGGGCACGTGGGAGATATGGCTACACCTTC.

This clone turned up a few times. The genes are TRBV19 and TRBJ1-5, with D maybe TRBD1 (5 bases). The CDR3 contains 15 residues. V lost 5 bases and J 4 bases, leaving 15 bases between the germline ends. The germline V gene has CDR1 LNHDA and CDR2 SQIVND (reference sequence). The CDR3 DNA reads as TGTGCCAGTAGTTCTAGGCCAGGGCAAAATCAGCCCCAGCATTTT. Its protein is CASSSRPGQNQPQHF.

The V gene is TRBV25-1, the J gene TRBJ2-7; 8 bases are shared with TRBD1. Germline loops: CDR1 MGHDK, CDR2 SYGVNS. V lost 3 bases, J lost 2 bases, and 6 bases stayed unmatched. CDR3 length: 15 residues. CDR3 sequence: CASSDGAGGPYEQYF. The CDR3 DNA sequence: TGTGCCAGCAGTGATGGTGCAGGGGGCCCCTACGAGCAGTACTTC.

The chain recombines TRBV9 with TRBJ1-2; TRBD1 might be the D (6 bases). This CDR3 contains 16 residues. Germline V gives CDR1 SGDLS, CDR2 YYNGEE. Trimming cost V 4 bases and J 0 bases, with 16 bases left between them. CDR3 nucleotides: TGTGCCAGCAGCACCCATCCGGGGGCGACTAACTATGGCTACACCTTC. It encodes CASSTHPGATNYGYTF.

In its sample, this clone was seen many times. V and J are TRBV6-4 and TRBJ2-3; 10 bases are a match to TRBD2. The CDR3 spans 16 residues. Germline assignment: CDR1 MRHNA and CDR2 SNTAGT. V lost 0 bases and J lost 6; bases outside the gene matches: 6. CDR3 sequence: CASSDSPSGRPDTQYF. The DNA for the CDR3 is TGTGCCAGCAGTGACTCTCCTAGCGGGAGACCCGATACGCAGTATTTT.

The chain recombines TRBV4-2 with TRBJ2-1; 12 bases are a match to TRBD1. The CDR3 consists of 16 residues. The V gene's germline CDR1 is LGHNA and CDR2 YNFKEQ. The ends lost 0 bases at V and 7 bases at J; junction bases unmatched: 4. Here the CDR3 reads CASSQEAGQGANEQFF. CDR3 DNA: TGTGCCAGCAGCCAAGAAGCGGGACAGGGGGCGAATGAGCAGTTCTTC.

V and J are TRBV7-9 and TRBJ2-7, with 10 positions matching TRBD2. The germline gives CDR1 SEHNR, CDR2 FQNEAQ (reference sequence). V was pared by 4 bases and J by 6 bases, with 6 bases of the junction left unmatched. This CDR3 has 14 amino acids. CDR3 loop: CASSSRTSGGEQYF. The DNA for the CDR3 is TGTGCCAGCAGCTCACGGACTAGCGGTGGCGAGCAGTACTTC.